This TCR beta chain originates from a study of Tregs in tolerant kidney transplant recipients. CD4+CD25+CD127- Tregs, CD4+CD25- non-Tregs, CD4 and CD8 cells were sorted. Regulatory T cells were sorted from thawed PBMCs rested overnight at 37°C with 200 IU/ml IL-2. This clone was counted a few times. Its antigen is currently unknown. The repertoire was sequenced with immunoSEQ multiplex PCR; TCRdb's copy has only in-frame clones and lacks some. The sample contains about 46,000 clones, 75% to 95% of which appear only once. This CDR3 is 15 amino acids long. The V gene end was trimmed by 6 bases and the J gene end by 10 bases; junction bases not matched to a gene: 9. Germline V gene data show CDR1 as MNHNY and CDR2 as SVGAGI (reference sequence). Regarding the study as a whole: Few patients were studied, so findings need validation in larger groups. The most relevant donor-specific Treg TCRbeta repertoire apparently came from expansion with activated donor B cells.

The sample taken for sequencing was Tregs from blood. The origin of this receptor is a human donor in good health. The V and J genes are TRBV6-6 and TRBJ1-6; 10 bases match TRBD1. Here the CDR3 reads CASRHGTGATSPLHF. CDR3 DNA sequence: TGTGCCAGCAGGCACGGGACAGGGGCAACCTCACCCCTCCACTTT.